This TCR beta chain is from a study of blood T cell repertoires in COVID-19. As to this clone: Additional DNA sequences in this sample encode the identical CDR3.

The V and J ends lost 4 bases and 5 bases, in that order; junction bases with no gene match: 4. CDR1 is SGHRS and CDR2 is YFSETQ in the germline V gene. This CDR3 region has 13 residues. Sequencing used immunoSEQ multiplex PCR; TCRdb keeps in-frame clones, though not all of them. The data show 120,000 or so clones, over 75% seen once. Source material: peripheral blood. This chain connects TRBV5-1 to TRBJ2-5; 8 bases are shared with TRBD1. The origin of this receptor is a woman older than 75 with acute or convalescent COVID-19. CDR3 sequence reads: CASSLTGEETQYF. The CDR3 coding sequence is TGCGCCAGCAGCCTGACAGGGGAGGAGACCCAGTACTTC.